This T cell receptor (beta chain) was found in a study of blood T cell repertoires in COVID-19. Clones were read by immunoSEQ multiplex PCR, and TCRdb kept only the in-frame ones, dropping some. The sample carries approximately 300,000 clones, 85% recorded once. V was shortened by 6 bases and J by 0 bases, with 15 bases between the two germline ends. This CDR3 comprises 16 residues. Germline CDR1 is LNHDA and CDR2 is SQIVND (reference sequence). This chain links TRBV19 with TRBJ1-5; D gene ambiguous. Source material: peripheral blood. The sequence came from a woman in her fifties or sixties with active or convalescent COVID-19. The CDR3 nucleotides are TGTGCCAGTAGGACCGACAATTATTATAGCAATCAGCCCCAGCATTTT. This codes for CASRTDNYYSNQPQHF. Combining the CDR3 with reference TRBV19 and TRBJ1-5 gives the whole variable domain DGGITQSPKYLFRKEGQNVTLSCEQNLNHDAMYWYRQDPGQGLRLIYYSQIVNDFQKGDIAEGYSVSREKKESFPLTVTSAQKNPTAFYLCASRTDNYYSNQPQHFGDGTRLSIL.